The clone carrying this T cell receptor (beta chain) was counted only a few times. No antigen is known for it. Via MiXCR, TCRdb re-called the 5' RACE reads, giving one row per CDR3 protein. The sample carries approximately 500,000 distinct CDR3 sequences, approximately 12% recorded once. There are 16 residues in the CDR3. The V end lost 0 bases, the J end lost 2 bases, and 14 bases lay between the germline ends. Germline lookup yields CDR1 SGHRS and CDR2 YFSETQ. The data were obtained in a study of CD8 T cells in ankylosing spondylitis. Study results and caveats: A motif of under ten highly homologous TCR beta variants was seen as apparently characteristic of ankylosing spondylitis blood.

The source is a male donor with ankylosing spondylitis. What was sequenced was blood, either unsorted or a sorted T cell fraction (not recorded which). The J gene is TRBJ1-2, the V gene TRBV5-1; D not resolved. The CDR3 DNA reads as TGCGCCAGCAGCTTGGGTGGCGCGGCTGAGAACTATGGCTACACCTTC. This encodes CASSLGGAAENYGYTF.